The present T cell receptor (beta chain) was sequenced within a study of cytomegalovirus exposure and HLA in healthy donors. Using immunoSEQ multiplex PCR, the repertoire was profiled, and TCRdb retains in-frame clones only, with some absent. In the table there are roughly 73,000 clones, 85% to 95% of which are singletons. V shed 5 bases, J shed 2 bases, and the junction held 7 bases outside the gene matches. This CDR3 region has 15 residues. Germline CDR1 reads MDHEN; CDR2 reads SYDVKM. The rearrangement links TRBV28 to TRBJ1-1, with 8 bases aligning to TRBD1. The receptor was derived from a man between 18 and 29 years old in good health and CMV-seronegative. The specimen sequenced was PBMCs. This CDR3 reads CASSLIQGVNTEAFF. The CDR3, as DNA: TGTGCCAGCAGTCTCATACAGGGGGTTAACACTGAAGCTTTCTTT. Supplemented by reference TRBV28 and TRBJ1-1, the full variable domain reads DVKVTQSSRYLVKRTGEKVFLECVQDMDHENMFWYRQDPGLGLRLIYFSYDVKMKEKGDIPEGYSVSREKKERFSLILESASTNQTSMYLCASSLIQGVNTEAFFGQGTRLTVV.